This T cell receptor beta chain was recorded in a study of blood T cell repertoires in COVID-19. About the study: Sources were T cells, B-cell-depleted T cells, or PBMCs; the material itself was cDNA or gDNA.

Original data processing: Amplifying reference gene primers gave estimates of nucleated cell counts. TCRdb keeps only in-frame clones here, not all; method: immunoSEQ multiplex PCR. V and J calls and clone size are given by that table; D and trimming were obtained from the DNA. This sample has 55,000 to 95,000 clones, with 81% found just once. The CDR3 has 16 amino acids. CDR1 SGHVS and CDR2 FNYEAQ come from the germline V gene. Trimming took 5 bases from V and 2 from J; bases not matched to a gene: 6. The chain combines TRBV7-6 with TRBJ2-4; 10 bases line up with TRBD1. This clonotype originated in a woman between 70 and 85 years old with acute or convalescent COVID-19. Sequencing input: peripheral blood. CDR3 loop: CASSQGTGVTKNIQYF. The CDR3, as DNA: TGTGCCAGCAGCCAAGGGACAGGGGTGACCAAAAACATTCAGTACTTC.